The T cell receptor (beta chain) under discussion was sequenced for a study of vaccination effects on CD4 cells after COVID-19. This CDR3 contains 11 residues. Deletions cut 5 bases from V and 8 bases from J, with 9 bases between. In germline, CDR1 is DFQATT, CDR2 SNEGSKA (reference sequence). Prior to sequencing, the ViraFEST assay stimulated PBMC with viral peptide pools, which expanded the antigen-specific CD4+ T cells. Following 10 days of culture, CD4+ T cells were isolated. This individual tested PCR-positive for SARS-CoV-2 infection between March and December 2020. Two doses of BNT162b2 or mRNA-1273 vaccine were administered to participants. Clones were read by immunoSEQ multiplex PCR, and TCRdb kept only the in-frame ones, dropping some. The sample yields roughly 17,000 clones, about 74% seen once. Notes on this clone: Its antigen remains unknown.

The material sequenced was CD4+ T cells from PBMCs cultured with SARS-CoV-2 spike peptides, taken after COVID-19 vaccination. The source is a human donor who had a prior SARS-CoV-2 infection. The rearrangement links TRBV20-1 to TRBJ1-4; D is ambiguous. DNA of the CDR3: TGCAGTGCTTCGAGTTGGGAAAAACTGTTTTTT. Its translation is CSASSWEKLFF.